Following are 2 T cell receptor beta chains from one sample sequenced in a study of vaccination and CD4 T cells after COVID-19. TCRdb re-called the PCR reads through MiXCR, storing one row per CDR3 protein. The sample holds about 21,000 distinct CDR3 sequences, about 57% seen once. Source: CD4+ T cells from blood, taken before SARS-CoV-2 vaccination. These receptor sequences come from a human donor who had recovered from COVID-19.

The chain recombines TRBV7-2 with TRBJ2-3, with TRBD2 matching over 7 bases. This CDR3 has 17 amino acids. The J segment lost 0 bases and the V segment lost 2 bases, leaving 8 bases of the junction unmatched. CDR1 is SGHTA and CDR2 is FQGNSA in the germline V gene. The CDR3 region has the DNA TGTGCCAGCAGCTTATCGGCTAGCGGAACCAGCACAGATACGCAGTATTTT. Translation gives CASSLSASGTSTDTQYF.

CDR3 region: CASSSTVLGGRSETQYF. In nucleotides, the CDR3 is TGTGCCAGTAGTAGTACCGTCTTAGGTGGGAGATCAGAGACCCAGTACTTC. The V and J genes are TRBV19 and TRBJ2-5, with D tentatively TRBD2 (5 bases). The CDR3 consists of 17 residues. The V gene's germline CDR1 is LNHDA and CDR2 SQIVND (reference sequence). Trimming pared 4 bases from V and 4 bases from J, leaving 22 bases between.